These 29 T cell receptor beta chains were all obtained from the same sample, sequenced in a study of blood T cell repertoires in COVID-19. TCRdb's table, derived via immunoSEQ multiplex PCR, lists solely in-frame clones and lacks some. The sample records 150,000 to 200,000 clones, about 89% being singletons. The sequenced sample was PBMCs or T cells enriched from blood (not recorded which). The receptors derive from a woman aged 18 to 35 who had recovered from COVID-19.

This clone appeared a few times. V gene TRBV5-1 combines with J gene TRBJ1-6; D ambiguous. The ends were cut back, 0 bases at V and 14 bases at J, with 18 bases in the middle. Germline lookup yields CDR1 SGHRS and CDR2 YFSETQ. The CDR3 has 15 residues. The CDR3 coding sequence is TGCGCCAGCAGCTTGGCCATCAGGCCCTACTCGGCCCTCCACTTT. This codes for CASSLAIRPYSALHF.

The gene calls are TRBV19 and TRBJ2-2; 10 bases fit TRBD1. Trimming removed 8 bases from V and 5 bases from J; junction bases left unmatched: 14. CDR1 and CDR2 (germline): LNHDA, SQIVND (reference sequence). The CDR3 is 17 amino acids. Here the CDR3 reads CASSRTGTGVATGELFF. The CDR3 DNA reads TGTGCCAGTTCAAGAACCGGGACAGGGGTGGCGACCGGGGAGCTGTTTTTT.

The V gene is TRBV6-5, the J gene TRBJ1-1; maybe TRBD1 (6 bases). Germline V gene lookup returns CDR1 MNHEY and CDR2 SVGAGI. The CDR3 has 14 residues. Trimming pared 7 bases from V and 7 bases from J, leaving 19 bases between. The chain's CDR3 is CASTMGGALLEAFF. The CDR3 nucleotides are TGTGCCAGCACCATGGGGGGGGCCCTCCTTGAAGCTTTCTTT.

The chain uses TRBV28 and TRBJ2-2; 9 positions match TRBD1. The CDR3 covers 17 residues. CDR1 MDHEN and CDR2 SYDVKM come from the germline V gene. Losses at the gene ends were 8 bases for V and 6 bases for J; bases not matched to a gene: 16. CDR3 residues: CASRFYRGQYEAGELFF. CDR3 DNA: TGTGCCAGCCGCTTCTACAGGGGGCAATACGAAGCCGGGGAGCTGTTTTTT.

This chain joins TRBV5-4 and TRBJ2-1; weak D call: TRBD2 (5 bases). V gave up 4 bases and J gave up 8 bases, with 25 bases separating them. Germline V CDR1 and CDR2: SGHNT, YYREEE (reference sequence). The CDR3 extends over 17 amino acids. The CDR3: CASSASQRGGRRDEQFF. CDR3 nucleotides: TGTGCCAGCAGCGCCTCCCAACGTGGAGGACGTCGGGATGAGCAGTTCTTC.

The rearrangement links TRBV7-3 to TRBJ2-1; the match to TRBD1 covers 9 bases. There are 14 residues in the CDR3. The trim removed 5 bases at V and 7 bases at J, leaving 6 bases unmatched. The germline V gene has CDR1 SGHTA and CDR2 FQGTGA. The CDR3 bases are TGTGCCAGCAGCCGGGACAGGGTGGAGAATGAGCAGTTCTTC. Protein: CASSRDRVENEQFF.

The J gene is TRBJ1-1, the V gene TRBV7-2; TRBD1 aligns across 7 bases. CDR1 is SGHTA and CDR2 is FQGNSA in the germline V gene. Unmatched junction bases numbered 12, after V lost 3 bases and J lost 5 bases. The CDR3 has 16 residues. The CDR3 region has the DNA TGTGCCAGCAGCTTTGACAGGGTCATAGTCGGTACTGAAGCTTTCTTT. It yields the protein CASSFDRVIVGTEAFF.

The chain recombines TRBV13 with TRBJ2-1; D might be TRBD2 (5 bases). The CDR3 covers 14 residues. The germline gives CDR1 PRHDT, CDR2 FYEKMQ (reference sequence). V was shortened by 2 bases and J by 10 bases, with 15 bases between the two germline ends. CDR3 amino acids: CASSLFFRTLEQFF. CDR3 coding DNA: TGTGCCAGCAGCTTATTTTTCCGGACTCTAGAGCAGTTCTTC.

V is TRBV28 and J is TRBJ2-3; 9 positions match TRBD2. V shed 6 bases and J 2 bases; nucleotides not matched to a gene: 21. Looked up from germline, CDR1 is MDHEN and CDR2 is SYDVKM. The CDR3 extends over 20 amino acids. The CDR3 here is CASSLRLAISGSPFTDTQYF. Here the CDR3 DNA reads TGTGCCAGCAGCTTAAGATTAGCGATTAGCGGGAGCCCTTTCACAGATACGCAGTATTTT.

This chain links TRBV9 with TRBJ2-1; TRBD2 matches 10 bases. V gave up 4 bases and J gave up 1 base; unmatched junction bases: 5. CDR1 is SGDLS and CDR2 is YYNGEE in the germline V gene. The CDR3 sequence is 16 residues long. The chain's CDR3 is CASSLIAGGSYNEQFF. Written as DNA, the CDR3 is TGTGCCAGCAGCCTAATAGCGGGAGGATCCTACAATGAGCAGTTCTTC.

V and J are TRBV7-2 and TRBJ2-1; 14 nucleotides align to TRBD2. CDR1 is SGHTA, CDR2 FQGNSA, per germline. J was trimmed by 3 bases and V by 1 base; bases with no gene match: 5. The CDR3 has 18 amino acids. For the CDR3, the DNA is TGTGCCAGCAGCTTAGAGGGGACTAGCGGGAGATTCTACAATGAGCAGTTCTTC. Residues: CASSLEGTSGRFYNEQFF.

The gene calls are TRBV6-6 and TRBJ1-1; perhaps TRBD1 as D (6 bases). Germline values: CDR1 MNHNY, CDR2 SVGAGI (reference sequence). The CDR3 is 15 amino acids. V dropped 6 bases and J dropped 0 bases, with 14 bases sitting between them. CDR3 coding DNA: TGTGCCAGCAGACAACGCAGGGACATGAACACTGAAGCTTTCTTT. It translates to CASRQRRDMNTEAFF.

This chain uses TRBV10-1 with TRBJ1-5; weak D call: TRBD1 (5 bases). Germline CDR1 reads WNHNN; CDR2 reads SYGVQD (reference sequence). V shed 8 bases and J shed 3 bases, with 14 bases lying between them. The CDR3 has 14 amino acids. As DNA, the CDR3 is TGCGCCAGCTCTGAAGGGGAAAACAATCAGCCCCAGCATTTT. Amino acid sequence: CASSEGENNQPQHF.

The chain recombines TRBV28 with TRBJ1-2, with TRBD1 matching over 7 bases. Germline CDR1 reads MDHEN; CDR2 reads SYDVKM. V dropped 1 base and J dropped 3; count of bases not matched to a gene: 11. The CDR3 has 17 amino acids. This chain's CDR3 is CASSLSGRDSRYYGYTF. For the CDR3, the DNA is TGTGCCAGCAGTTTATCTGGGCGGGACAGCCGGTACTATGGCTACACCTTC.

The chain recombines TRBV28 with TRBJ2-7, with 8 bases identical to TRBD2. The CDR3 runs 16 residues. Per the germline V gene, CDR1 is MDHEN and CDR2 is SYDVKM. The V gene end was trimmed by 4 bases and the J gene end by 2 bases; junction bases not matched to a gene: 10. For the CDR3, the DNA is TGTGCCAGCAGTTACCCAGGACTAGCAGTGACCTACGAGCAGTACTTC. Its protein is CASSYPGLAVTYEQYF.

The rearrangement uses TRBV4-3 and TRBJ2-3; TRBD2 agrees at 9 bases. The junction had 4 bases not matched to a gene; V was cut back by 4 bases and J by 2 bases. Germline CDR1 and CDR2: LGHNA and YSLEER. The CDR3 is 15 amino acids. The CDR3 nucleotides read TGCGCCAGCAGCCTGACTAGCGGACTCACAGATACGCAGTATTTT. Encoded protein: CASSLTSGLTDTQYF.

The chain has TRBV18 and TRBJ1-2; D is ambiguous. The CDR3 covers 13 residues. Germline lookup yields CDR1 KGHSH and CDR2 LQKENI. The V end lost 5 bases, the J end lost 4 bases, and 11 bases lay between the germline ends. CDR3: CASSEKGSYGYTF. The CDR3 DNA is TGTGCCAGCTCAGAGAAAGGGAGCTATGGCTACACCTTC. Full variable domain (missing parts from reference TRBV18 and TRBJ1-2): NAGVMQNPRHLVRRRGQEARLRCSPMKGHSHVYWYRQLPEEGLKFMVYLQKENIIDESGMPKERFSAEFPKEGPSILRIQQVVRGDSAAYFCASSEKGSYGYTFGSGTRLTVV.

The rearrangement uses TRBV18 and TRBJ2-6; 11 bases fit TRBD1. V was clipped by 3 bases and J by 1 base; unmatched bases: 2. The CDR3 runs 17 residues. The germline gives CDR1 KGHSH, CDR2 LQKENI. The CDR3 region has the DNA TGTGCCAGCTCACCGGGACAGGGGGTATCTGGGGCCAACGTCCTGACTTTC. Its translation is CASSPGQGVSGANVLTF. Combining the CDR3 with reference TRBV18 and TRBJ2-6 gives the whole variable domain NAGVMQNPRHLVRRRGQEARLRCSPMKGHSHVYWYRQLPEEGLKFMVYLQKENIIDESGMPKERFSAEFPKEGPSILRIQQVVRGDSAAYFCASSPGQGVSGANVLTFGAGSRLTVL.

The chain has TRBV7-9 and TRBJ1-1, with a possible D match to TRBD1 (6 bases). Trimming stripped 8 bases from V and 1 base from J, with 14 bases between. The germline V gene encodes CDR1 SEHNR and CDR2 FQNEAQ (reference sequence). This CDR3 spans 14 amino acids. CDR3 amino acids: CASVRGPGNTEAFF. Here the CDR3 DNA reads TGTGCCAGCGTCAGGGGACCAGGGAACACTGAAGCTTTCTTT.

The rearrangement links TRBV18 to TRBJ2-7; D is perhaps TRBD2 (6 bases). Germline values: CDR1 KGHSH, CDR2 LQKENI. The V gene lost 4 bases and the J gene lost 5 bases, with 9 bases spanning the gap. The CDR3 loop spans 12 amino acids. The CDR3, as DNA: TGTGCCAGCTCACTCGGGAGAAACGAGCAGTACTTC. Protein product: CASSLGRNEQYF.

This sequence joins TRBV28 and TRBJ2-7, with 9 positions matching TRBD2. From germline, CDR1 is MDHEN and CDR2 SYDVKM. The CDR3 has 19 residues. Trimming removed 3 bases from V and 7 bases from J; junction bases left unmatched: 22. DNA of the CDR3: TGTGCCAGCAGTTTTACGGGGGACCTGGGTAGCGGGAGAATGCAGGAGCAGTACTTC. This translates into CASSFTGDLGSGRMQEQYF.

The chain carries TRBV27 and TRBJ2-2, with 8 bases lining up with TRBD2. The CDR3 totals 19 residues. Looked up from germline, CDR1 is MNHEY and CDR2 is SMNVEV (reference sequence). The trim removed 4 bases at V and 5 bases at J, leaving 18 bases unmatched. The CDR3 reads CASSCRLSGKNIETGELFF. CDR3 DNA sequence: TGTGCCAGCAGTTGTCGTCTTAGCGGGAAGAACATAGAAACCGGGGAGCTGTTTTTT.

This chain connects TRBV28 to TRBJ2-7; TRBD2 matches at 10 bases. J lost 4 bases, V lost 6 bases, and 6 bases had no gene match. The CDR3 is 14 residues long. From germline, CDR1 is MDHEN and CDR2 SYDVKM. The CDR3 region has the DNA TGTGCCAGCAGCATAGCGGGAGGTCCGTACGAGCAGTACTTC. Its translation is CASSIAGGPYEQYF.

CDR3 sequence reads: CTSSPPGQGKYSNQPQHF. In DNA, the CDR3 is TGCACCAGCAGCCCGCCGGGACAGGGGAAATATAGCAATCAGCCCCAGCATTTT. The chain has TRBV1 and TRBJ1-5; the D segment call TRBD1 is taken from the table without a DNA check. TRBV1 constitutes a pseudogene. This CDR3 comprises 18 residues.

J is TRBJ1-3 and V is TRBV9; 9 positions match TRBD1. Germline V CDR1 and CDR2: SGDLS, YYNGEE. V gave up 4 bases and J gave up 4 bases; unmatched junction bases: 6. CDR3 length equals 15 residues. CDR3 in amino acids: CASSLDGQGGNTIYF. The CDR3 DNA follows: TGTGCCAGCAGCCTCGACGGACAGGGGGGAAACACCATATATTTT.

This chain joins TRBV6-1 and TRBJ2-1, with 7 bases lining up with TRBD2. This CDR3 contains 15 residues. Germline V lookup: CDR1 MNHNS, CDR2 SASEGT. Unmatched junction bases numbered 4, after V lost 0 bases and J lost 5 bases. The CDR3 here is CASSEAASGHNEQFF. CDR3 DNA: TGTGCCAGCAGTGAAGCGGCTAGCGGTCACAATGAGCAGTTCTTC.

The rearrangement joins TRBV7-9 to TRBJ1-6, with TRBD1 matching over 9 bases. This CDR3 is 16 amino acids long. Germline V gene sequence: CDR1 SEHNR, CDR2 FQNEAQ (reference sequence). V was pared by 4 bases and J by 9 bases, with 10 bases of the junction left unmatched. The CDR3 reads CASSSQPGQGTSPLHF. The CDR3, as DNA: TGTGCCAGCAGCTCCCAACCGGGACAGGGTACTTCACCCCTCCACTTT.

This sequence joins TRBV28 and TRBJ1-1; 8 nucleotides agree with TRBD1. This CDR3 is built from 16 residues. Per germline, CDR1 MDHEN and CDR2 SYDVKM. V lost 5 bases, J lost 1 base, and 9 bases stayed unmatched. The CDR3 sequence: CASSALDRAKNTEAFF. CDR3 bases: TGTGCCAGCAGTGCCCTGGACAGGGCAAAGAACACTGAAGCTTTCTTT.

The chain recombines TRBV5-4 with TRBJ1-5; 8 positions match TRBD1. The CDR3 is 14 residues long. The V and J ends lost 4 bases and 7 bases, in that order; junction bases with no gene match: 7. In germline, CDR1 is SGHNT, CDR2 YYREEE (reference sequence). CDR3 nucleotide sequence: TGTGCCAGCAGCGCTGGGGGACAGGACCAGCCCCAGCATTTT. It translates to CASSAGGQDQPQHF.